This T cell receptor (beta chain) is drawn from a study of blood T cells in healthy people across ages. This clonotype was detected only a few times. Its cognate antigen is unknown. The CDR3 is made up of 15 amino acids. V was pared by 1 base and J by 6 bases, with 15 bases between. The V gene's germline CDR1 is MNHEY and CDR2 SVGAGI. General study points: Whereas aged donors had fewer naive CD4+ cells, long-lived donors had more of them and higher diversity.

Primers used in a second PCR of roughly 6 to 11 cycles were a sample-barcoded 5' primer and a J-beta primer mix. Each cDNA molecule received a tag from a template-switch adaptor that had 12 random nucleotides. TCRdb ran MiXCR on the 5' RACE reads and lists one entry per CDR3 protein. Here the sample spans approximately 1.5 million distinct CDR3 sequences, roughly 43% being singletons. This chain links TRBV6-5 with TRBJ1-1, with a weak D call TRBD1 (6 bases). The sequenced sample was blood. This sequence was found in a woman aged 18 to 35 in good health. The CDR3 sequence is CASSYLRGSGAEAFF. The CDR3 coding sequence is TGTGCCAGCAGTTACTTGAGGGGGTCCGGGGCTGAAGCTTTCTTT.